The present entry profiles one T cell receptor beta chain with its context. The sample originates from a study of blood T cell repertoires in COVID-19. Clones were read by immunoSEQ multiplex PCR, and TCRdb kept only the in-frame ones, dropping some. The data show about 480,000 clones, with around 90% seen just once and under 2% held by the top ten. The age range of participants was about 18 to 89 years, with residence in more than 20 US areas. V lost 5 bases and J lost 5; bases outside the gene matches: 12. The germline CDR1 and CDR2 sequences are SEHNR and FQNEAQ (reference sequence). The CDR3 totals 15 residues.

The chain is built from TRBV7-9 and TRBJ2-7; 7 bases map to TRBD1. The specimen sequenced was PBMCs or T cells enriched from blood (not recorded which). The TCR was taken from a woman aged 18-29 years with acute COVID-19. The CDR3 is CASSLGTAAGDEQYF. CDR3 in DNA: TGTGCCAGCAGCCTGGGGACAGCGGCCGGGGACGAGCAGTACTTC.